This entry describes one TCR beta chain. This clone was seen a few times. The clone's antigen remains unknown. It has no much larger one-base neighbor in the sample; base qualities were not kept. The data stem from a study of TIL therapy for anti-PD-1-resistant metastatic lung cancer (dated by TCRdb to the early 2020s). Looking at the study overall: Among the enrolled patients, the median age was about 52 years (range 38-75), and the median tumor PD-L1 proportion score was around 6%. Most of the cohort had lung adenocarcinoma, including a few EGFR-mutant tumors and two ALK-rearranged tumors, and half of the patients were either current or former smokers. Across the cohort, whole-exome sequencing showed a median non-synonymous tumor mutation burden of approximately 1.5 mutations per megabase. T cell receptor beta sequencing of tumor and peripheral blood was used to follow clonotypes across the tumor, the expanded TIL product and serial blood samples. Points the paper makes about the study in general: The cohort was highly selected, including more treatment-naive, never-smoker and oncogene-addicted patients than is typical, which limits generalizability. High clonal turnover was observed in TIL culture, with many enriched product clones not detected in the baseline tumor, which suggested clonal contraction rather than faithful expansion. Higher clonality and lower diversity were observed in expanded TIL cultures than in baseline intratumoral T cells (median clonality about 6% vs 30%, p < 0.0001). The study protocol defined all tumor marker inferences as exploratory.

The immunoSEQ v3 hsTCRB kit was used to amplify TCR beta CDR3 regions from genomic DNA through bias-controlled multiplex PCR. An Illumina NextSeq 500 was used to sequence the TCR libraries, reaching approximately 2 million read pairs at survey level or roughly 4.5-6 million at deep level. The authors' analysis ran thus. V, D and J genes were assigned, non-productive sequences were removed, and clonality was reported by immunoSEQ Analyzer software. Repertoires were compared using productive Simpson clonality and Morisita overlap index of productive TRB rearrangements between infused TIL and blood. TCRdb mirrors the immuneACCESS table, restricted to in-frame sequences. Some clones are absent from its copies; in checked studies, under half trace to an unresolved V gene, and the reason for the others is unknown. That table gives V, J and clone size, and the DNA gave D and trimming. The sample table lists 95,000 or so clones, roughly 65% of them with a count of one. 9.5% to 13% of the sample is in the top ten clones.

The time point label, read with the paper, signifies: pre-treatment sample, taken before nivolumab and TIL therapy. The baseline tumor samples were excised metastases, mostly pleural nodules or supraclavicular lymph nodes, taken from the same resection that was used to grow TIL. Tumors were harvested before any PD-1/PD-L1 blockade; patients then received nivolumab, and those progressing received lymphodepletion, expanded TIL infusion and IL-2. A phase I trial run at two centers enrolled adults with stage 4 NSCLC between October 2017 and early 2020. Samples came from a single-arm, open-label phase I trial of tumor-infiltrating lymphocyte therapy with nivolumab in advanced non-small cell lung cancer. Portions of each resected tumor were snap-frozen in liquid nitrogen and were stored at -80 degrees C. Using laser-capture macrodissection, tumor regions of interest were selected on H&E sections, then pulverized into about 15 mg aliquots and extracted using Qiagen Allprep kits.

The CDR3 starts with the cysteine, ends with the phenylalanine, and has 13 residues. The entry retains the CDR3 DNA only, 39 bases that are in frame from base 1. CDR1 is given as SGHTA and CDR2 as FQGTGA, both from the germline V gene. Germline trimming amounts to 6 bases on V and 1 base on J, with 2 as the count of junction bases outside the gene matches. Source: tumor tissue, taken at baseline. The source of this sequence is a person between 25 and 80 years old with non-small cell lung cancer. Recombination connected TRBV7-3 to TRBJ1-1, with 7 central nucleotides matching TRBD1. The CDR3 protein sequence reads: CASRRTGNTEAFF. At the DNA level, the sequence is TGTGCCAGCAGGAGGACAGGGAACACTGAAGCTTTCTTT.